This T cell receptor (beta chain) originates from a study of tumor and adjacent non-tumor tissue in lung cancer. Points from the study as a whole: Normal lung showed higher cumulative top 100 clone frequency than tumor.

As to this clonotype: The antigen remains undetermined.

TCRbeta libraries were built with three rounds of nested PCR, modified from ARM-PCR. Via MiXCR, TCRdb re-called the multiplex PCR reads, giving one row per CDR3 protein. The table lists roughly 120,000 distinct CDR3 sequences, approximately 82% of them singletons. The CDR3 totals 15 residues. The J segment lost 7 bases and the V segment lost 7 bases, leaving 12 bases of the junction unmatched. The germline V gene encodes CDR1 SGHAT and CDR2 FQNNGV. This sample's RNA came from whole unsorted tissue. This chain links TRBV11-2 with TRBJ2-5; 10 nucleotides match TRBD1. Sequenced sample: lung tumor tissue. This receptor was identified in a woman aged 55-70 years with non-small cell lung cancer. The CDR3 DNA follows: TGTGCCAGCAACTCGACATGGACAGGGGGTGGGACCCAGTACTTC. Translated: CASNSTWTGGGTQYF.